This record concerns one T cell receptor (beta chain) sequence. Its antigen is as yet unknown. CDR3 size: 12 residues. The germline CDR1 and CDR2 sequences are LGHNA and YSLEER. With 1 base removed from V and 10 bases from J, the gap between germline ends came to 8 bases. This sample stems from a study of T cell repertoires in cytomegalovirus infection. Study-level background: CMV infection and matching HLA type were both indicated by public TCR beta signatures.

TCRdb called the reads again in MiXCR, with one record for every CDR3 protein. The table includes approximately 910,000 distinct CDR3 sequences, roughly a third detected once. The starting material was cultured CD8+ T cells from PBMCs, obtained from culture after CMV antigen stimulation. The chain combines TRBV4-3 with TRBJ2-1, with D possibly being TRBD2 (6 bases). This sequence originates from a human donor in good health (CMV status not recorded). Some clones in this sample may be carry-over from other donors' samples. CDR3 DNA: TGCGCCAGCAGCCAAGGGACTACAGAGCAGTTCTTC. It is translated as CASSQGTTEQFF.